This TCR beta chain was recovered during a study of response to subunit inactivated influenza vaccine. V was pared by 0 bases and J by 0 bases, with 8 bases of the junction left unmatched. The CDR3 length is 17 residues. The V gene's germline CDR1 is SGHRS and CDR2 YFSETQ. The study, taken as a whole, reports: A suggestion made by the authors is that each seasonal influenza vaccination recruits few new T cells.

As for this clonotype: Its antigen is as yet unknown.

TCRdb itself ran the RT-PCR reads through MiXCR, one entry per CDR3 protein. The sample gives about 620,000 distinct CDR3 sequences, about 11% of which show up once; roughly 10% is in the top ten. This clonotype originated in a man in his fifties who received an inactivated influenza vaccine. This sequence joins TRBV5-1 and TRBJ2-7; 8 bases match TRBD2. Material: PBMCs from blood, obtained on the day of vaccination. The CDR3 reads CASSLGASGTSSYEQYF. The CDR3 DNA reads TGCGCCAGCAGCTTGGGGGCCAGCGGGACTAGCTCCTACGAGCAGTACTTC.